Listed below are T cell receptor beta chains from one sample, sequenced in a study of blood T cells in healthy people across ages. One entry per CDR3 protein results from TCRdb running MiXCR on the 5' RACE reads. The sample has over 950,000 distinct CDR3 sequences, roughly 47% seen once. Sequencing used blood. These receptors were taken from a woman in her sixties in good health. Both conserved end residues are part of each CDR3. The D gene is left open where the match is weak. The size entry is marked missing in some rows and otherwise reads once, few, many or a size class.

15 | NA | TRBJ2-5 | TRBV7-9 | NA | CASSFIVWFWKEQYF | TGTGCCAGCAGCTTCATCGTTTGGTTCTGGAAGGAGCAGTACTTC
12 | NA | TRBJ2-3 | TRBV29-1 | many | CSVAPHTDTQYF | TGCAGCGTTGCACCTCACACAGATACGCAGTATTTT
13 | NA | TRBJ2-4 | TRBV6-2/TRBV6-3 | NA | CASKNRALNIQYF | TGTGCCAGCAAAAACCGTGCCTTAAACATTCAGTACTTC
15 | NA | TRBJ2-7 | TRBV20-1 | NA | CSARDRDFPAYEQYF | TGCAGTGCTAGGGACCGGGACTTCCCCGCCTACGAGCAGTACTTC
16 | NA | TRBJ2-2 | TRBV7-2 | NA | CASSLDPLGAAGELFF | TGTGCCAGCAGCTTAGACCCCCTGGGGGCGGCCGGGGAGCTGTTTTTT
15 | NA | TRBJ2-3 | TRBV6-1 | NA | CASRKFSGGTDTQYF | TGTGCCAGCAGGAAGTTTAGCGGAGGCACAGATACGCAGTATTTT
16 | TRBD2 | TRBJ2-7 | TRBV6-1 | few | CASSEVGSGRPNEQYF | TGTGCCAGCAGTGAAGTGGGTAGCGGGAGACCCAATGAGCAGTACTTC
13 | NA | TRBJ2-7 | TRBV27 | NA | CASSPVPAYEQYF | TGTGCCAGCAGCCCGGTCCCAGCCTACGAGCAGTACTTC
14 | NA | TRBJ2-7 | TRBV29-1 | NA | CSFLSGFSRNEQYF | TGCAGCTTCCTCAGCGGGTTCTCTCGCAATGAGCAGTACTTC
14 | TRBD2 | TRBJ2-5 | TRBV6-1 | NA | CASSASGAQETQYF | TGTGCCAGCAGTGCTAGCGGGGCCCAGGAGACCCAGTACTTC
13 | TRBD2 | TRBJ2-3 | TRBV7-2 | NA | CSTSGGGTDTQYF | TGTTCCACTAGCGGGGGGGGCACAGATACGCAGTATTTT
17 | NA | TRBJ2-3 | TRBV4-1 | few | CASSQTPGTGNTDTQYF | TGCGCCAGCAGCCAAACCCCAGGAACAGGGAACACAGATACGCAGTATTTT
16 | TRBD1 | TRBJ2-1 | TRBV28 | NA | CASTRWGQGTYNEQFF | TGTGCCAGCACCCGGTGGGGACAGGGTACCTACAATGAGCAGTTCTTC
17 | NA | TRBJ2-3 | TRBV6-6 | NA | CASSNVPYRVGADTQYF | TGTGCCAGCAGTAACGTCCCCTACAGGGTCGGAGCAGATACGCAGTATTTT
14 | NA | TRBJ2-7 | TRBV6-4 | NA | CASLDRLRTAEQYF | TGTGCCAGCCTCGACAGACTTAGAACAGCGGAGCAGTACTTC
14 | TRBD2 | TRBJ2-5 | TRBV20-1 | NA | CSARSLAGNYEQYF | TGCAGTGCTAGGTCTCTAGCGGGGAACTATGAGCAGTACTTC
11 | TRBD2 | TRBJ2-1 | TRBV29-1 | NA | CSVASGTEQFF | TGCAGCGTTGCCAGCGGGACGGAACAGTTCTTC
14 | NA | TRBJ1-2 | TRBV27 | few | CASSSAGRYYGYTF | TGTGCCAGCAGTAGTGCGGGCAGGTACTATGGCTACACCTTC
15 | NA | TRBJ2-3 | TRBV6-4 | once | CAGSDGEGGTDMQYF | TGTGCCGGCAGTGATGGGGAAGGTGGCACAGATATGCAGTATTTT
14 | TRBD1 | TRBJ2-1 | TRBV27 | NA | CASSGQGTIDEQFF | TGTGCCAGCAGTGGACAGGGGACCATCGATGAGCAGTTCTTC
16 | TRBD1 | TRBJ1-2 | TRBV4-1 | few | CASSQPWTGQNDGYTF | TGCGCCAGCAGTCAACCTTGGACAGGGCAGAACGATGGCTACACCTTC
13 | NA | TRBJ2-3 | TRBV7-9 | NA | CASSRGQLNTQYF | TGTGCCAGCAGCCGAGGACAACTCAATACGCAGTATTTT
14 | NA | TRBJ2-5 | TRBV12-3/TRBV12-4 | few | CASSLNGEQETQYF | TGTGCCAGCAGTTTAAACGGGGAACAAGAGACCCAGTACTTC
18 | TRBD1 | TRBJ2-4 | TRBV12-3/TRBV12-4 | once | CASSSGTGLAVAKNIQYF | TGTGCCAGCAGTTCCGGGACAGGATTAGCGGTTGCCAAAAACATTCAGTACTTC
12 | NA | TRBJ2-1 | TRBV2 | NA | CASRPDLSEQFF | TGTGCCAGCAGGCCAGACTTATCTGAGCAGTTCTTC
15 | TRBD2 | TRBJ2-7 | TRBV5-1 | few | CASSPTLAVSYEQYF | TGCGCCAGCAGCCCCACGCTAGCGGTCTCCTACGAGCAGTACTTC
14 | NA | TRBJ2-3 | TRBV5-1 | NA | CASSSVPPTDTQYF | TGCGCCAGCAGCTCGGTACCACCCACAGATACGCAGTATTTT
16 | TRBD1 | TRBJ2-5 | TRBV4-3 | few | CASSPYGTGSRETQYF | TGCGCCAGCAGCCCCTATGGGACAGGGTCTCGAGAGACCCAGTACTTC
15 | TRBD2 | TRBJ2-2 | TRBV20-1 | NA | CSARVPAGGSGELFF | TGCAGTGCTAGAGTCCCAGCGGGAGGTTCCGGGGAGCTGTTTTTT
13 | NA | TRBJ1-1 | TRBV12-3/TRBV12-4 | few | CASSPDTNTEAFF | TGTGCCAGCAGTCCGGACACCAACACTGAAGCTTTCTTT
13 | NA | TRBJ1-1 | TRBV7-2 | NA | CASSCGRNTEAFF | TGTGCCAGCAGCTGCGGACGGAACACTGAAGCTTTCTTT
16 | TRBD2 | TRBJ2-7 | TRBV7-6 | NA | CASSLGASGSSYEQYF | TGTGCCAGCAGCTTAGGGGCTAGCGGGAGCTCCTACGAGCAGTACTTC
19 | NA | TRBJ1-2 | TRBV7-9 | NA | CASSPFLGSHRRFLYGYTF | TGTGCCAGCAGCCCCTTCTTGGGCTCACACAGGAGATTCCTCTATGGCTACACCTTC
12 | NA | TRBJ1-4 | TRBV29-1 | few | CSVADLGEKLFF | TGCAGCGTTGCGGATCTCGGTGAAAAACTGTTTTTT
14 | NA | TRBJ1-2 | TRBV7-9 | NA | CASRPKWELDGYTF | TGTGCCAGCAGGCCCAAATGGGAGTTAGACGGCTACACCTTC
14 | TRBD1 | TRBJ2-5 | TRBV5-1 | few | CASSPGQPAETQYF | TGCGCCAGCAGCCCGGGACAGCCCGCGGAGACCCAGTACTTC
11 | NA | TRBJ2-5 | TRBV20-1 | NA | CSAPQAETQYF | TGCAGTGCCCCCCAGGCAGAGACCCAGTACTTC
12 | NA | TRBJ1-2 | TRBV12-3/TRBV12-4 | NA | CASSPYPYGYTF | TGTGCCAGCAGTCCTTATCCCTATGGCTACACCTTC
14 | NA | TRBJ2-7 | TRBV20-1 | NA | CSATNKGGSYEQYF | TGCAGTGCTACTAATAAGGGGGGTAGCTACGAGCAGTACTTC
17 | TRBD1 | TRBJ1-2 | TRBV7-9 | NA | CASSRPVPGQGNYGYTF | TGTGCCAGCAGCCGCCCTGTTCCGGGACAGGGGAACTATGGCTACACCTTC
16 | NA | TRBJ1-1 | TRBV6-2/TRBV6-3 | many | CASSPAASALNTEAFF | TGTGCCAGCAGTCCCGCAGCATCAGCTCTGAACACTGAAGCTTTCTTT
10 | NA | TRBJ2-4 | TRBV20-1 | NA | CSAAPDIQYF | TGCAGTGCTGCCCCCGACATTCAGTACTTC
13 | TRBD1 | TRBJ2-7 | TRBV7-2 | few | CASGIDRGYEQYF | TGTGCCAGCGGGATAGACAGGGGGTACGAGCAGTACTTC
12 | NA | TRBJ2-5 | TRBV7-2 | NA | CASSFNSETQYF | TGTGCCAGCAGCTTCAATTCGGAGACCCAGTACTTC
12 | TRBD1 | TRBJ2-1 | TRBV20-1 | NA | CSWDRSNNEQFF | TGCAGCTGGGACAGGTCAAACAATGAGCAGTTCTTC
15 | TRBD1 | TRBJ2-1 | TRBV20-1 | once | CSARGDRSSYNEQFF | TGCAGTGCTAGGGGGGACAGGAGCTCCTACAATGAGCAGTTCTTC
12 | TRBD1 | TRBJ2-7 | TRBV20-1 | few | CSANGGQYEQYF | TGCAGTGCCAATGGGGGACAGTACGAGCAGTACTTC
16 | NA | TRBJ2-4 | TRBV2 | NA | CASGATLHSAKNIQYF | TGTGCCAGCGGCGCTACCTTACATTCAGCCAAAAACATTCAGTACTTC
13 | NA | TRBJ1-1 | TRBV12-3/TRBV12-4 | NA | CASSFQVVTEAFF | TGTGCCAGCAGTTTTCAGGTTGTCACTGAAGCTTTCTTT
17 | TRBD1 | TRBJ2-7 | TRBV29-1 | NA | CSVALFRTGVTTYEQYF | TGCAGCGTTGCCCTATTTCGGACAGGGGTGACGACCTACGAGCAGTACTTC
14 | TRBD1 | TRBJ1-2 | TRBV7-2 | NA | CASSPNRGLNGYTF | TGTGCCAGCAGCCCAAACAGGGGGCTAAATGGCTACACCTTC
15 | NA | TRBJ2-3 | TRBV18 | NA | CASSPTQGTSDTQYF | TGTGCCAGCTCACCCACTCAGGGTACATCAGATACGCAGTATTTT
17 | TRBD1 | TRBJ2-1 | TRBV28 | NA | CASSSRGRGSDDNEQFF | TGTGCCAGCAGTTCCAGGGGGCGCGGGTCGGATGACAATGAGCAGTTCTTC
12 | NA | TRBJ2-4 | TRBV14 | few | CASSQEWDIQYF | TGTGCCAGCAGCCAAGAATGGGACATTCAGTACTTC
12 | NA | TRBJ1-1 | TRBV28 | NA | CAINPLVAEAFF | TGTGCCATTAACCCCTTGGTCGCTGAAGCTTTCTTT
16 | NA | TRBJ2-3 | TRBV7-2 | few | CASTVRRRGKGDTQYF | TGTGCCAGCACCGTCCGTAGGAGGGGTAAGGGAGATACGCAGTATTTT
15 | NA | TRBJ1-5 | TRBV12-3/TRBV12-4 | NA | CASSLRPERNQPQHF | TGTGCCAGCAGTTTACGGCCAGAGCGCAATCAGCCCCAGCATTTT
15 | NA | TRBJ2-5 | TRBV4-1 | NA | CASSARDSATYELYF | TGCGCCAGCAGCGCGCGGGACAGCGCAACCTACGAGCTGTACTTC
15 | TRBD2 | TRBJ2-3 | TRBV9 | NA | CASSLSGGMSDTQYF | TGTGCCAGCAGCCTTAGCGGGGGGATGTCAGATACGCAGTATTTT